This section outlines one TCR beta chain sequence together with its context. The antigen is unknown. TCRdb re-derived calls from the 5' RACE reads in MiXCR, one entry per CDR3 protein. This table holds about 450,000 distinct CDR3 sequences, approximately 17% found once. The data belong to a study of identical twins. General study results and limits: The more abundant beta clonotypes in cord blood had fewer insertions, and memory repertoires did not show this. Analyses based on zero insertions could be partly confounded by invariant MAIT and iNKT cells.

Germline V gene data show CDR1 as DFQATT and CDR2 as SNEGSKA (reference sequence). V was shortened by 3 bases and J by 6 bases, with 18 bases between the two germline ends. This CDR3 spans 14 amino acids. This TCR was recovered from a man in his forties or fifties in good health. Sequencing was carried out using naive T cells sorted from blood. The V gene is TRBV20-1, the J gene TRBJ2-7, with no clear D. CDR3: CSASRAGALTEQYF. Here the CDR3 DNA reads TGCAGTGCTAGTAGGGCCGGCGCTCTCACCGAGCAGTACTTC.